One and the same sample provided the 19 T cell receptor beta chains below, sequenced in a study of technical replicates of blood from a few donors. TCRdb's table, derived via immunoSEQ multiplex PCR, lists solely in-frame clones and lacks some. The sample contains about 54,000 clones, roughly 94% of which appear only once. Specimen: T cells isolated from PBMCs. Receptor source: a human donor in good health.

The rearrangement joins TRBV9 to TRBJ2-1; tentatively, D is TRBD2 (7 bases). This CDR3 contains 15 residues. V shed 0 bases and J shed 10 bases, with 17 bases lying between them. The germline V gene has CDR1 SGDLS and CDR2 YYNGEE. The CDR3 DNA is TGTGCCAGCAGCGTAGCCGAGGGGGGGCCAAGGGAGCAGTTCTTC. Its translation is CASSVAEGGPREQFF.

The rearrangement uses TRBV9 and TRBJ2-5; no definite D call. Germline V gene data show CDR1 as SGDLS and CDR2 as YYNGEE. V was clipped by 4 bases and J by 4 bases, with 17 bases between them. The length of the CDR3 is 15 residues. CDR3 in amino acids: CASSPTGWVGETQYF. Written as DNA, the CDR3 is TGTGCCAGCAGCCCTACCGGGTGGGTAGGAGAGACCCAGTACTTC.

The rearrangement links TRBV28 to TRBJ2-7; TRBD2 agrees at 8 bases. The V segment lost 2 bases and the J segment 2 bases; nucleotides outside the gene matches: 5. The germline CDR1 and CDR2 sequences are MDHEN and SYDVKM. This CDR3 contains 15 residues. The DNA for the CDR3 is TGTGCCAGCAGTTTACAACCGGGGGGGGCCTACGAGCAGTACTTC. This codes for CASSLQPGGAYEQYF.

The chain is built from TRBV7-3 and TRBJ2-1; D is unresolved. Trimming cost V 1 base and J 4 bases, with 11 bases left between them. CDR1 SGHTA and CDR2 FQGTGA come from the germline V gene. This CDR3 has 15 amino acids. The CDR3 protein is CASSLSSGNYNEQFF. The CDR3, as DNA: TGTGCCAGCAGCTTAAGCTCGGGTAATTACAATGAGCAGTTCTTC.

V is TRBV5-4 and J is TRBJ1-2; 11 bases line up with TRBD1. The CDR3 sequence is 15 residues long. The J segment lost 9 bases and the V segment lost 2 bases, leaving 9 bases of the junction unmatched. The germline CDR1 and CDR2 sequences are SGHNT and YYREEE (reference sequence). CDR3 residues: CASSFKADRGRSYTF. CDR3 bases: TGTGCCAGCAGCTTTAAGGCGGACAGGGGGCGTAGCTACACCTTC.

This clone appeared once. The chain links TRBV7-3 to TRBJ2-5, with 7 positions matching TRBD2. This CDR3 is built from 16 residues. V was pared by 1 base and J by 1 base, with 6 bases of the junction left unmatched. Germline V lookup: CDR1 SGHTA, CDR2 FQGTGA. The CDR3 nucleotides are TGTGCCAGCAGCTTAAACAGTCTAGCGGCCCAAGAGACCCAGTACTTC. Its translation: CASSLNSLAAQETQYF.

This clone occurred once. This chain joins TRBV9 and TRBJ1-1; 7 bases map to TRBD1. The V and J ends lost 3 bases and 1 base, in that order; junction bases with no gene match: 9. Germline CDR1 and CDR2: SGDLS and YYNGEE. The CDR3 is made up of 16 amino acids. CDR3 sequence (DNA): TGTGCCAGCAGCGCAGAATCGACAGGGCCGAACACTGAAGCTTTCTTT. This codes for CASSAESTGPNTEAFF.

The CDR3 region has the DNA TGTGCCAGCAGTACGTCTGAGGGAGGCAATACGCAGTATTTT. It codes for CASSTSEGGNTQYF. The chain carries TRBV13 and TRBJ2-3; a possible D gene is TRBD2 (6 bases). This CDR3 is 14 amino acids long. CDR1 is PRHDT, CDR2 FYEKMQ, per germline (reference sequence). V was cut by 6 bases and J by 7 bases, with 17 bases left in between.

Written as DNA, the CDR3 is TGTGCCATTGGGACTCTGAGCACAGATACGCAGTATTTT. Protein sequence: CAIGTLSTDTQYF. The V and J genes are TRBV10-3 and TRBJ2-3; maybe TRBD2 (6 bases). Germline V CDR1 and CDR2: ENHRY, SYGVKD. The CDR3 is 13 residues long. V was cut by 9 bases and J by 0 bases, with 10 bases left in between.

This chain connects TRBV28 to TRBJ2-7; 7 bases line up with TRBD1. This CDR3 spans 12 amino acids. The V gene end was trimmed by 6 bases and the J gene end by 7 bases; junction bases not matched to a gene: 6. The germline gives CDR1 MDHEN, CDR2 SYDVKM. The CDR3, as DNA: TGTGCCAGCAGGCAGACAGGGTGGGAGCAGTACTTC. Translation: CASRQTGWEQYF.

The chain links TRBV11-3 to TRBJ1-1; D may be TRBD1 (5 bases). This CDR3 comprises 13 residues. Looked up from germline, CDR1 is SGHNT and CDR2 is YENEEA. V was shortened by 1 base and J by 6 bases, with 9 bases between the two germline ends. For the CDR3, the DNA is TGTGCCAGCAGCTTAGTTCGCAGGGCTGAAGCTTTCTTT. It translates to CASSLVRRAEAFF.

In DNA form, the CDR3 reads TGTGCCAGCAGCTCGGACAGGATGAGCTTCGCGAACACCGGGGAGCTGTTTTTT. It yields the protein CASSSDRMSFANTGELFF. This chain connects TRBV11-3 to TRBJ2-2; 7 bases agree with TRBD1. The CDR3 covers 18 residues. Looked up from germline, CDR1 is SGHNT and CDR2 is YENEEA. V dropped 4 bases and J dropped 0; count of bases not matched to a gene: 11. Together with reference TRBV11-3 and TRBJ2-2, the CDR3 gives the full variable domain: EAGVVQSPRYKIIEKKQPVAFWCNPISGHNTLYWYLQNLGQGPELLIRYENEEAVDDSQLPKDRFSAERLKGVDSTLKIQPAELGDSAVYLCASSSDRMSFANTGELFFGEGSRLTVL.

The rearrangement links TRBV7-9 to TRBJ2-3, with 8 bases matching TRBD2. Unmatched junction bases numbered 12, after V lost 1 base and J lost 6 bases. Germline-derived CDR1 and CDR2 are SEHNR and FQNEAQ (reference sequence). CDR3 length equals 17 residues. Written as DNA, the CDR3 is TGTGCCAGCAGCTTAGGGACATTAGCGGGATCAGGCGATACGCAGTATTTT. It encodes CASSLGTLAGSGDTQYF.

This rearrangement joins TRBV10-2 to TRBJ1-1; no definite D call. The V gene lost 7 bases and the J gene lost 1 base, with 16 bases spanning the gap. The V gene's germline CDR1 is WSHSY and CDR2 SAAADI. This CDR3 has 15 residues. CDR3 in amino acids: CASMRAMGPNTEAFF. The CDR3 DNA reads TGCGCCAGCATGAGAGCTATGGGCCCGAACACTGAAGCTTTCTTT.

This clone is labeled as medium-sized. The chain links TRBV5-4 to TRBJ2-7; 10 nucleotides agree with TRBD2. CDR1 is SGHNT and CDR2 is YYREEE in the germline V gene (reference sequence). The J segment lost 2 bases and the V segment lost 0 bases, leaving 2 bases of the junction unmatched. The length of the CDR3 is 15 residues. The CDR3: CASSLGSGGAYEQYF. DNA for the CDR3: TGTGCCAGCAGCTTGGGAAGCGGGGGGGCCTACGAGCAGTACTTC.

The chain has TRBV10-3 and TRBJ1-3; 7 positions match TRBD1. The CDR3 spans 13 residues. The V segment lost 5 bases and the J segment 4 bases; nucleotides outside the gene matches: 2. CDR1 is ENHRY and CDR2 is SYGVKD in the germline V gene. CDR3 nucleotide sequence: TGTGCCATCAGTACAGGGGAAGGAAACACCATATATTTT. Translation gives CAISTGEGNTIYF.

The chain couples TRBV5-1 to TRBJ2-3, with 14 bases that match TRBD2. The CDR3 has 16 amino acids. The germline V gene encodes CDR1 SGHRS and CDR2 YFSETQ. The V gene end was trimmed by 2 bases and the J gene end by 3 bases; junction bases not matched to a gene: 2. The DNA of the CDR3 is TGCGCCAGCAGCTTCGGGACTAGCGGGAGAACAGATACGCAGTATTTT. Translation gives CASSFGTSGRTDTQYF. Filled out from reference TRBV5-1 and TRBJ2-3, the complete variable domain reads KAGVTQTPRYLIKTRGQQVTLSCSPISGHRSVSWYQQTPGQGLQFLFEYFSETQRNKGNFPGRFSGRQFSNSRSEMNVSTLELGDSALYLCASSFGTSGRTDTQYFGPGTRLTVL.

The CDR3 region is CASGLVLSGRTHTQYF. The CDR3 nucleotides are TGTGCTAGTGGTTTGGTACTTAGCGGGAGAACCCATACGCAGTATTTT. The V gene is TRBV12-5, the J gene TRBJ2-3; 9 nucleotides agree with TRBD2. The CDR3 is 16 amino acids. V lost 0 bases and J lost 7; bases outside the gene matches: 8. CDR1 LGHNT and CDR2 FRNRAP come from the germline V gene.

The V and J genes are TRBV7-3 and TRBJ1-3, with unresolved D. CDR3 length equals 13 residues. Germline V lookup: CDR1 SGHTA, CDR2 FQGTGA. The V end was cut by 4 bases, the J end by 2 bases, with 6 bases between. The CDR3 is CASSSTPGNTIYF. CDR3 DNA sequence: TGTGCCAGCAGCTCTACTCCTGGAAACACCATATATTTT.